Following are 10 T cell receptor beta chains from one sample sequenced in a study of blood T cell repertoires in COVID-19. Only in-frame clones appear in the TCRdb table, and some are missing; sequencing was by immunoSEQ multiplex PCR. The data contain some 390,000 clones, roughly 86% of them singletons. Sequencing was performed on peripheral blood. Receptors originate from a human donor in a cohort sampled during active COVID-19.

The chain combines TRBV6-5 with TRBJ1-2; 7 nucleotides match TRBD1. Germline-derived CDR1 and CDR2 are MNHEY and SVGAGI. Trimming at V came to 10 bases and at J to 4 bases, leaving 12 bases not matched to a gene. The CDR3 is 14 residues long. CDR3 sequence reads: CATLSTGNRYGYTF. DNA for the CDR3: TGTGCCACCCTATCGACAGGGAACCGCTATGGCTACACCTTC.

The chain couples TRBV5-1 to TRBJ2-5; the match to TRBD2 covers 8 bases. Germline CDR1 reads SGHRS; CDR2 reads YFSETQ. The V segment lost 3 bases and the J segment 4 bases; nucleotides outside the gene matches: 11. The CDR3 is 16 amino acids. The CDR3 is CASSSGGPGGLETQYF. The CDR3 DNA reads TGCGCCAGCAGCTCCGGGGGACCGGGAGGGTTAGAGACCCAGTACTTC.

The V gene is TRBV19, the J gene TRBJ2-3; TRBD1 is a possible D gene (6 bases). The CDR3 is 15 residues long. V lost 8 bases and J lost 1, with 16 bases in between. CDR1 is LNHDA and CDR2 is SQIVND in the germline V gene (reference sequence). The DNA of the CDR3 is TGTGCCAGTTTGGGTAGGGACACCGGCACAGATACGCAGTATTTT. This gives the protein CASLGRDTGTDTQYF.

V is TRBV5-4 and J is TRBJ2-1; 7 nucleotides line up with TRBD1. J lost 2 bases, V lost 3 bases, and 11 bases had no gene match. CDR1 SGHNT and CDR2 YYREEE come from the germline V gene (reference sequence). CDR3 length: 17 residues. As DNA, the CDR3 is TGTGCCAGCAGCTCCCCGTTGCGACAGGGCACCTACAATGAGCAGTTCTTC. Translated, it gives CASSSPLRQGTYNEQFF. The complete variable domain, with remaining parts taken from reference TRBV5-4 and TRBJ2-1, reads ETGVTQSPTHLIKTRGQQVTLRCSSQSGHNTVSWYQQALGQGPQFIFQYYREEENGRGNFPPRFSGLQFPNYSSELNVNALELDDSALYLCASSSPLRQGTYNEQFFGPGTRLTVL.

This clone was counted only a few times. The rearrangement links TRBV18 to TRBJ1-1; D is perhaps TRBD1 (5 bases). CDR1 KGHSH and CDR2 LQKENI come from the germline V gene. V was cut by 4 bases and J by 2 bases, with 11 bases left in between. CDR3 length: 14 amino acids. CDR3 nucleotide sequence: TGTGCCAGCTCACTCCGACAGACTAACACTGAAGCTTTCTTT. Translation gives CASSLRQTNTEAFF.

V is TRBV19 and J is TRBJ2-7; 7 bases line up with TRBD1. This CDR3 spans 15 amino acids. Germline assignment: CDR1 LNHDA and CDR2 SQIVND (reference sequence). Trimming removed 2 bases from V and 7 bases from J; junction bases left unmatched: 11. CDR3 in DNA: TGTGCCAGTAGTATAACAGGGGCCACTACGGGGGAGCAGTACTTC. Translation gives CASSITGATTGEQYF.

This clone was observed a few times. The chain couples TRBV6-1 to TRBJ1-5; a weak D match, TRBD1 (6 bases). This CDR3 is built from 16 residues. Per the germline V gene, CDR1 is MNHNS and CDR2 is SASEGT. The ends were cut back, 0 bases at V and 4 bases at J, with 13 bases in the middle. The CDR3, as DNA: TGTGCCAGCAGTGAAGCAACAGGGTGGGGGAATCAGCCCCAGCATTTT. Translation gives CASSEATGWGNQPQHF.

The V and J genes are TRBV24-1 and TRBJ2-3; 14 bases agree with TRBD2. This CDR3 comprises 16 residues. Germline CDR1 and CDR2: KGHDR and SFDVKD. Trimming took 3 bases from V and 4 from J; bases not matched to a gene: 2. CDR3 amino acids: CATSDQTSGGADTQYF. The CDR3 DNA reads TGTGCCACCAGTGATCAGACTAGCGGGGGGGCAGATACGCAGTATTTT.

The chain employs TRBV6-6 and TRBJ1-4; D uncertain. V gave up 4 bases and J gave up 3 bases, with 15 bases separating them. The germline V gene has CDR1 MNHNY and CDR2 SVGAGI (reference sequence). This CDR3 is built from 16 residues. This chain's CDR3 is CASSSPASRSNEKLFF. The CDR3 nucleotides read TGTGCCAGCAGTTCCCCAGCGTCGAGGTCTAATGAAAAACTGTTTTTT.

V usage is TRBV4-1 and J usage is TRBJ1-5; D unclear. Germline-derived CDR1 and CDR2 are MGHRA and YSYEKL. CDR3 length equals 16 residues. The germline V and J ends were trimmed by 0 bases and 9 bases, with 18 bases remaining between them. The CDR3 loop is CASSQDHRSPPRPQHF. The CDR3 DNA reads as TGCGCCAGCAGCCAAGATCATCGAAGCCCCCCCCGGCCCCAGCATTTT.